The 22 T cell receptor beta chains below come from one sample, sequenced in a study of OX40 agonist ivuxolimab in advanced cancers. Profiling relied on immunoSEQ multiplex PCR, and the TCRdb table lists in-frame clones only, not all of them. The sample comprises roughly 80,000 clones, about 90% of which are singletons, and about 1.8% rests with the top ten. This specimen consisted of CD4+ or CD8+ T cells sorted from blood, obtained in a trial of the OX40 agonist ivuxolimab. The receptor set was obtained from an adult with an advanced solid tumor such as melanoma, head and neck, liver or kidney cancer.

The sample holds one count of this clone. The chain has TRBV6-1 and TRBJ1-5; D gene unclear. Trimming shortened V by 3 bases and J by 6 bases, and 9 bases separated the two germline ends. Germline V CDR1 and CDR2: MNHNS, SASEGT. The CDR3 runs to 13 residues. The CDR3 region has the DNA TGTGCCAGCAGTGACGTGTCAGTTCAGCCCCAGCATTTT. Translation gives CASSDVSVQPQHF.

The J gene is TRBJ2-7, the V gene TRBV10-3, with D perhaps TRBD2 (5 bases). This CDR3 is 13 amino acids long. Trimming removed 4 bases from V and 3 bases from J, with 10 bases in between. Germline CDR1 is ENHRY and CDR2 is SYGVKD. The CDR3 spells CAISGVEGYEQYF. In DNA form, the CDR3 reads TGTGCCATCAGTGGGGTCGAGGGCTACGAGCAGTACTTC.

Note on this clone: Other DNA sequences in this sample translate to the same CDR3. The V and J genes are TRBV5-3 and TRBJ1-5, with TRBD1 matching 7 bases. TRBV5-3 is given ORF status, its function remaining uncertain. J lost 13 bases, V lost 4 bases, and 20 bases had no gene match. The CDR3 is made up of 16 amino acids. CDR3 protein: CARSTWTGTNHWAQHF. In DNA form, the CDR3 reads TGTGCCAGAAGCACTTGGACAGGAACGAATCATTGGGCTCAGCATTTT.

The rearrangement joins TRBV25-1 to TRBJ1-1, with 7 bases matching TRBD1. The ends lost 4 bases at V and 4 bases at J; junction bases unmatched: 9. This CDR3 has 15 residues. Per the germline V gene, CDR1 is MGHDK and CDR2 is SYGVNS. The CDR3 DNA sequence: TGTGCCAGCAGTGCCCGGGACAGAGAAGGCACTGAAGCTTTCTTT. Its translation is CASSARDREGTEAFF.

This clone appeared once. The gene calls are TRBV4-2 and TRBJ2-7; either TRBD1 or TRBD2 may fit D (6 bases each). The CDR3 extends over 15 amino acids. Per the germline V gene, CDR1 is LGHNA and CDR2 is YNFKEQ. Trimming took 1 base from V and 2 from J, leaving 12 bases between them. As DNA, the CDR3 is TGTGCCAGCAGCCAAGCGGGGGCCGTCACCTACGAGCAGTACTTC. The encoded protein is CASSQAGAVTYEQYF.

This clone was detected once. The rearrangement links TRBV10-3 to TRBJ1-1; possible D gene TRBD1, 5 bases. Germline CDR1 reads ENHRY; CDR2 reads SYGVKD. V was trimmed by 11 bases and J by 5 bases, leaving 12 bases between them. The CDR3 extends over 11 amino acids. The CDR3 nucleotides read TGTGCCGCCGCGGGGCTAACTGAAGCTTTCTTT. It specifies CAAAGLTEAFF.

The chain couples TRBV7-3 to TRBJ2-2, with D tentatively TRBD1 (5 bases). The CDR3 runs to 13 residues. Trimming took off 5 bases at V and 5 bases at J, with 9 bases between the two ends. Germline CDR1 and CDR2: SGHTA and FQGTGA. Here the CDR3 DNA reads TGTGCCAGCAGCCAAGACAGAACCGGGGAGCTGTTTTTT. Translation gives CASSQDRTGELFF.

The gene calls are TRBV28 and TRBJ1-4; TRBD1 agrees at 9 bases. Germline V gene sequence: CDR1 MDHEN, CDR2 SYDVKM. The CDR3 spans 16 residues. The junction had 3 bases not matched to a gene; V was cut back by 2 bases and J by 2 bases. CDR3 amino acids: CASSLIGQGTNEKLFF. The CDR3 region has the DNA TGTGCCAGCAGTTTAATCGGACAGGGGACTAATGAAAAACTGTTTTTT.

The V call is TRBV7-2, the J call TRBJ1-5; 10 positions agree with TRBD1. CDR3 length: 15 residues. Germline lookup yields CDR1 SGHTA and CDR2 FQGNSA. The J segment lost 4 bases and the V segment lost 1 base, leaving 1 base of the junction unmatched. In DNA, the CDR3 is TGTGCCAGCAGCTTAGGGGGACAGGGGAATCAGCCCCAGCATTTT. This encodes CASSLGGQGNQPQHF. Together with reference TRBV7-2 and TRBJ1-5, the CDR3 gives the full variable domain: GAGVSQSPSNKVTEKGKDVELRCDPISGHTALYWYRQSLGQGLEFLIYFQGNSAPDKSGLPSDRFSAERTGGSVSTLTIQRTQQEDSAVYLCASSLGGQGNQPQHFGDGTRLSIL.

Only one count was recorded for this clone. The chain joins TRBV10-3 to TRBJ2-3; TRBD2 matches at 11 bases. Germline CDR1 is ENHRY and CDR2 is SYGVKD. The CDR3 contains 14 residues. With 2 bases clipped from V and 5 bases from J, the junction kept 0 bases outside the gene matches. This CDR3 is CAISEGLAGDTQYF. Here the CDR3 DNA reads TGTGCCATCAGTGAGGGACTAGCGGGAGATACGCAGTATTTT.

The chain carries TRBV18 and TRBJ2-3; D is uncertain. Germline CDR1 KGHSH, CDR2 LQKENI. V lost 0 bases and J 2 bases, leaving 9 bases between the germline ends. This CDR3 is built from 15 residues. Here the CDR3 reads CASSPPSVPTDTQYF. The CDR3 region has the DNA TGTGCCAGCTCACCACCGTCCGTGCCCACAGATACGCAGTATTTT.

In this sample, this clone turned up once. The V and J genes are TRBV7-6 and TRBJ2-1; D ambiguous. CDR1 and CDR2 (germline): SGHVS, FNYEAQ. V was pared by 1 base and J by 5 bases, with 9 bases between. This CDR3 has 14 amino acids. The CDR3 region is CASSLVQWDNEQFF. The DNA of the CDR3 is TGTGCCAGCAGCTTAGTACAGTGGGACAATGAGCAGTTCTTC.

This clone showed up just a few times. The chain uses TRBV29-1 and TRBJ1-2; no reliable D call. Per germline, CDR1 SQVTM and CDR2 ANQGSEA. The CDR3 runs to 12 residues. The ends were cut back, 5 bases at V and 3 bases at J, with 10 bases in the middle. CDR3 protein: CSVLDGDYGYTF. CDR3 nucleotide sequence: TGCAGCGTTTTGGACGGGGACTATGGCTACACCTTC. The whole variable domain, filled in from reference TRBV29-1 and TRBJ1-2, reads SAVISQKPSRDICQRGTSLTIQCQVDSQVTMMFWYRQQPGQSLTLIATANQGSEATYESGFVIDKFPISRPNLTFSTLTVSNMSPEDSSIYLCSVLDGDYGYTFGSGTRLTVV.

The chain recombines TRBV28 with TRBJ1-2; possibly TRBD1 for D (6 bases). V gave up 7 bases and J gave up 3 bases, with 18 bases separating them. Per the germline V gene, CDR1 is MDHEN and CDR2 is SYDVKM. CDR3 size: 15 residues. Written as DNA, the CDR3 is TGTGCCAGCACCGGAGGGGGGGCAGGGGACTATGGCTACACCTTC. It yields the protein CASTGGGAGDYGYTF.

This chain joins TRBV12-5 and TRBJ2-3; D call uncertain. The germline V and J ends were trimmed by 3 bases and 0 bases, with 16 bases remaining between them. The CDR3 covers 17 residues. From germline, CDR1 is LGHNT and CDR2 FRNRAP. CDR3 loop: CASGFKLNPASTDTQYF. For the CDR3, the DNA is TGTGCTAGTGGTTTCAAATTGAATCCGGCTAGCACAGATACGCAGTATTTT.

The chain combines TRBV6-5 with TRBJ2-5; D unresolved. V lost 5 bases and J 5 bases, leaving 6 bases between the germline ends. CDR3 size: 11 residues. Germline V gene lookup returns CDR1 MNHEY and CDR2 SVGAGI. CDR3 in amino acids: CASSNRETQYF. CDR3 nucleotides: TGTGCCAGCAGTAACCGGGAGACCCAGTACTTC.

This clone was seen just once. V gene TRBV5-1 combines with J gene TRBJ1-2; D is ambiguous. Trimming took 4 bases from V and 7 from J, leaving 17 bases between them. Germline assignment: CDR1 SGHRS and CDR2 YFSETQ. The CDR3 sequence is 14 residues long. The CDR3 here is CASSPDRAAGGYTF. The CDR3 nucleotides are TGCGCCAGCAGCCCGGACCGGGCCGCGGGTGGCTACACCTTC.

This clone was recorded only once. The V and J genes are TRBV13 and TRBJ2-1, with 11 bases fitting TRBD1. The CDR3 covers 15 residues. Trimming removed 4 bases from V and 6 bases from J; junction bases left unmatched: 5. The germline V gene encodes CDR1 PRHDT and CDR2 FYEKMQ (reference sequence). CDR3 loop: CASSWTGGAGNEQFF. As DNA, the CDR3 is TGTGCCAGCAGCTGGACAGGGGGCGCGGGCAATGAGCAGTTCTTC.

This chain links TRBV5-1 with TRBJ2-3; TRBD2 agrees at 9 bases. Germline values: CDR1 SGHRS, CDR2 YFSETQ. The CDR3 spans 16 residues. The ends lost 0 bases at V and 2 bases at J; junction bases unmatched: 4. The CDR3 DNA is TGCGCCAGCAGCTTGGCCCAGCGGGGGGACACAGATACGCAGTATTTT. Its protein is CASSLAQRGDTDTQYF.

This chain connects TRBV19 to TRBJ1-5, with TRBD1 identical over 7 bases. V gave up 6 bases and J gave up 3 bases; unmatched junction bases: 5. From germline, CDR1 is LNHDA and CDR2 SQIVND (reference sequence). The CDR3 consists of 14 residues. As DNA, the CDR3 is TGTGCCAGTAGCATTACAGGGGTCAATCAGCCCCAGCATTTT. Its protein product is CASSITGVNQPQHF.

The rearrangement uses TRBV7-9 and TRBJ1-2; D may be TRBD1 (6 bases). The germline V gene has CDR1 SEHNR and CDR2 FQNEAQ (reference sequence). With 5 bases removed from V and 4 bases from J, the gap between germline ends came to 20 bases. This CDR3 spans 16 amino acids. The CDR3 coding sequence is TGTGCCAGCAGCCCTCCGTTTCGGACAGCAATCTATGGCTACACCTTC. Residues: CASSPPFRTAIYGYTF.

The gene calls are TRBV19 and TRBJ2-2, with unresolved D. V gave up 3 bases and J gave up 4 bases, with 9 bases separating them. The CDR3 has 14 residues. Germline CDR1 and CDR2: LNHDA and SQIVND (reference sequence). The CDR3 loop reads CASSIGRATGELFF. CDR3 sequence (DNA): TGTGCCAGTAGTATCGGAAGGGCCACCGGGGAGCTGTTTTTT.